This paragraph covers one T cell receptor beta chain sequence. Its antigen is unknown. This sample is drawn from a study of TIL therapy for anti-PD-1-resistant metastatic lung cancer. Study in general: Median tumor PD-L1 proportion score was roughly 6%. Tumors carried a median 1.5 non-synonymous mutations per megabase.

Sequencing used immunoSEQ v3. The data were produced by immunoSEQ multiplex PCR, yet TCRdb's version contains in-frame clones alone and is incomplete. The table has some 26,000 clones, approximately 63% seen once. Study conclusions and caveats: The cohort had more treatment-naive, never-smoker and oncogene-addicted patients than typical.

Trimming took off 4 bases at V and 5 bases at J, with 18 bases between the two ends. CDR1 and CDR2 (germline): SGHVS, FQNEAQ. The CDR3 contains 15 residues. Time point here: pre-treatment sample, taken before nivolumab and TIL therapy. The tumor samples were excised metastases, mostly pleural nodules or supraclavicular lymph nodes. The V and J genes are TRBV7-8 and TRBJ2-7; D may be TRBD1 (6 bases). This receptor was identified in a woman aged 25-80 years with non-small cell lung cancer. The sequenced sample was tumor tissue, obtained at baseline. CDR3 residues: CASSSGQRKGDEQYF. CDR3 sequence (DNA): TGTGCCAGCAGCTCTGGACAGCGGAAGGGCGACGAGCAGTACTTC.